The source of this T cell receptor beta chain is a study of blood T cell repertoires in COVID-19. As for the study in general: Researchers got acute and convalescent COVID-19 samples from the United States, Italy and Spain. Nucleic acid was either cDNA or gDNA, and it came from T cells, B-cell-depleted T cells, or PBMCs.

The repertoire was sequenced with immunoSEQ multiplex PCR; TCRdb's copy has only in-frame clones and lacks some. This table holds 200,000 to 250,000 clones, 65% to 85% found once. V dropped 4 bases and J dropped 5 bases, with 11 bases sitting between them. From germline, CDR1 is SGHNT and CDR2 YENEEA. The length of the CDR3 is 13 residues. This clone occurred once. The sequence was obtained from a human donor in a cohort sampled during active COVID-19. Source material: peripheral blood. The chain joins TRBV11-3 to TRBJ2-5, with D possibly being TRBD1 (6 bases). The CDR3 DNA reads as TGTGCCAGCAGCTCTCAGGGGCTGGAGACCCAGTACTTC. Its protein product is CASSSQGLETQYF. Supplemented by reference TRBV11-3 and TRBJ2-5, the full variable domain reads EAGVVQSPRYKIIEKKQPVAFWCNPISGHNTLYWYLQNLGQGPELLIRYENEEAVDDSQLPKDRFSAERLKGVDSTLKIQPAELGDSAVYLCASSSQGLETQYFGPGTRLLVL.